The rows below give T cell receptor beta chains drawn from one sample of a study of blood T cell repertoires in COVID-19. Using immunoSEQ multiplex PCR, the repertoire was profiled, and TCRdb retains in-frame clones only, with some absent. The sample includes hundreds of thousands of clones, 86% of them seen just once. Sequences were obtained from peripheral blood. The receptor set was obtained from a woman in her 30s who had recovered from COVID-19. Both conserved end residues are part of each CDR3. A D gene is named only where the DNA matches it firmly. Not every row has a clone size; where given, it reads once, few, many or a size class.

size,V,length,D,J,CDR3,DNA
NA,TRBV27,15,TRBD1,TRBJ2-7,CASSLTGTGLYEQYF,TGTGCCAGCAGTCTAACCGGGACAGGGTTGTACGAGCAGTACTTC
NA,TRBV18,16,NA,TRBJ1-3,CASSPSTPSSGNTIYF,TGTGCCAGCTCACCGTCGACTCCAAGCTCTGGAAACACCATATATTTT
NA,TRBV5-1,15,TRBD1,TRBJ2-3,CASSYGQGSTDTQYF,TGCGCCAGCAGCTATGGACAGGGGTCCACAGATACGCAGTATTTT
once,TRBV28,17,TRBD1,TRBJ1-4,CASSPLGQGEANEKLFF,TGTGCCAGCAGTCCCCTTGGACAGGGGGAGGCTAATGAAAAACTGTTTTTT
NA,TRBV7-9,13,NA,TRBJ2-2,CASSGWRAGELFF,TGTGCCAGCAGCGGCTGGAGGGCCGGGGAGCTGTTTTTT
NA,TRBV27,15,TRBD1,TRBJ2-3,CASSRDRVSTDTQYF,TGTGCCAGCAGCCGGGACAGGGTTAGCACAGATACGCAGTATTTT
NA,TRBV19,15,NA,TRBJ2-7,CASSTPGRSTHEQYF,TGTGCCAGTAGTACCCCGGGGAGATCTACCCACGAGCAGTACTTC
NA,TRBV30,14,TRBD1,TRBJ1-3,CARRDRGFGNTIYF,TGTGCGAGGAGGGACAGGGGATTTGGAAACACCATATATTTT
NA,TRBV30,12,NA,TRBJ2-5,CAWSVAQETQYF,TGTGCCTGGAGTGTAGCTCAAGAGACCCAGTACTTC
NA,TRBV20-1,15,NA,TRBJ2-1,CSASRAGKSYNEQFF,TGCAGTGCTAGTCGCGCGGGCAAATCCTACAATGAGCAGTTCTTC
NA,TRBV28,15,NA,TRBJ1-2,CASSPGILSNYGYTF,TGTGCCAGCAGCCCCGGGATCCTGTCTAACTATGGCTACACCTTC
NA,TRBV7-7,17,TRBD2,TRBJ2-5,CASSRTSGGASIETQYF,TGTGCTAGCAGCCGGACTAGCGGGGGGGCTAGTATAGAGACCCAGTACTTC
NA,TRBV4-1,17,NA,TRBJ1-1,CASSQEHWQVMNTEAFF,TGCGCCAGCAGCCAAGAACATTGGCAGGTAATGAACACTGAAGCTTTCTTT
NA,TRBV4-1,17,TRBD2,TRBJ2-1,CASSLEGLAGGLNEQFF,TGCGCCAGCAGCCTCGAGGGACTAGCGGGAGGACTCAATGAGCAGTTCTTC
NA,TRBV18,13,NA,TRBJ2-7,CASSPSRGYEQYF,TGTGCCAGCTCACCGAGTCGCGGGTACGAGCAGTACTTC
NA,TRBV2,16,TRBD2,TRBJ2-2,CASSDLAGGGTGELFF,TGTGCCAGCAGTGATTTAGCGGGAGGCGGCACCGGGGAGCTGTTTTTT
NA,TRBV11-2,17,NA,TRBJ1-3,CASSQIPRGARGNTIYF,TGTGCCAGCAGCCAGATCCCCCGGGGGGCGCGGGGAAACACCATATATTTT
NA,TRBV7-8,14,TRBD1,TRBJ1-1,CASSTRQGGTEAFF,TGTGCCAGCAGCACCCGACAGGGCGGCACTGAAGCTTTCTTT
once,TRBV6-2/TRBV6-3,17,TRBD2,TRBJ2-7,CASSNSLAGTSGWGQYF,TGTGCCAGCAGTAACTCCCTGGCCGGGACTAGCGGTTGGGGCCAGTACTTC
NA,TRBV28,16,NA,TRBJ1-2,CASSLSGGLVGYGYTF,TGTGCCAGCAGTTTATCTGGAGGACTTGTGGGCTATGGCTACACCTTC
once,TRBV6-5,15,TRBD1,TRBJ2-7,CASGPSQGSSYEQYF,TGTGCCAGCGGTCCCTCACAGGGGAGCTCCTACGAGCAGTACTTC
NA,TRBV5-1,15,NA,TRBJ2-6,CASSPRSVGANVLTF,TGCGCCAGCAGCCCTCGCTCGGTCGGGGCCAACGTCCTGACTTTC
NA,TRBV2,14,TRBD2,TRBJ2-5,CASSLLASRETQYF,TGTGCCAGCAGCCTACTAGCGTCGAGGGAGACCCAGTACTTC
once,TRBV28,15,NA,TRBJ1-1,CASSSALRGRAEAFF,TGTGCCAGCAGTTCCGCACTTCGGGGGAGGGCTGAAGCTTTCTTT
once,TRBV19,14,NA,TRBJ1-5,CASRQGRSNQPQHF,TGTGCCAGTAGACAGGGTCGTAGCAATCAGCCCCAGCATTTT
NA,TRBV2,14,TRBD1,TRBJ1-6,CASSRDREISPLHF,TGTGCCAGCAGCCGGGACAGAGAGATATCACCCCTCCACTTT
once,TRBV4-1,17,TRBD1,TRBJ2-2,CASSQGTTGDYTGELFF,TGCGCCAGCAGCCAAGGGACGACAGGGGATTACACCGGGGAGCTGTTTTTT
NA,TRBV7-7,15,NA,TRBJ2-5,CASSLAPRGLETQYF,TGTGCTAGCAGCTTAGCTCCTAGGGGTCTCGAGACCCAGTACTTC
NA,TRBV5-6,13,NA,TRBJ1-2,CASSTDRTYGYTF,TGTGCCAGCAGCACGGACAGAACGTATGGCTACACCTTC
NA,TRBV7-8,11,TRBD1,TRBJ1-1,CARTVTGRAFF,TGTGCCAGAACCGTGACAGGGAGAGCTTTCTTT
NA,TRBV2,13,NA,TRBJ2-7,CASSDPKRTEQYF,TGTGCCAGCAGTGACCCTAAACGAACCGAGCAGTACTTC
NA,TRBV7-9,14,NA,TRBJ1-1,CASSSSGEEAEAFF,TGTGCCAGCAGCAGCTCAGGCGAGGAGGCTGAAGCTTTCTTT
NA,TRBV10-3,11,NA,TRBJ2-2,CACGNTGELFF,TGTGCCTGCGGCAACACCGGGGAGCTGTTTTTT
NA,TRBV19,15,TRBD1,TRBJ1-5,CASSIVPGGRQPQHF,TGTGCCAGTAGTATAGTGCCAGGGGGCCGTCAGCCCCAGCATTTT
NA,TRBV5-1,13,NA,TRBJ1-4,CASRTATNEKLFF,TGCGCCAGCAGGACAGCAACTAATGAAAAACTGTTTTTT
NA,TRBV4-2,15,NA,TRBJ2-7,CASSREKLAGYEQYF,TGTGCCAGCAGCCGCGAAAAGTTGGCGGGCTACGAGCAGTACTTC
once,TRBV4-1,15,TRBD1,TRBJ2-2,CASSQRMTGAGELFF,TGCGCCAGCAGCCAACGAATGACAGGGGCCGGGGAGCTGTTTTTT
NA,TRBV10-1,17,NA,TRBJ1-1,CASSVWGIGGANTEAFF,TGCGCCAGCAGTGTGTGGGGTATTGGAGGGGCCAACACTGAAGCTTTCTTT
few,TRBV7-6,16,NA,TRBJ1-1,CASSRSGGFRNTEAFF,TGTGCCAGCAGCCGGTCGGGAGGGTTTCGGAACACTGAAGCTTTCTTT
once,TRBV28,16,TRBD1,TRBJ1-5,CASSFPGTGKNQPQHF,TGTGCCAGCAGTTTCCCCGGGACAGGGAAGAATCAGCCCCAGCATTTT
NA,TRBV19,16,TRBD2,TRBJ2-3,CASSQSGRLGTDTQYF,TGTGCCAGTAGCCAAAGCGGGAGGCTCGGCACAGATACGCAGTATTTT
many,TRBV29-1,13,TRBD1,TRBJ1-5,CSVSATGNQPQHF,TGCAGCGTTTCTGCGACAGGGAATCAGCCCCAGCATTTT
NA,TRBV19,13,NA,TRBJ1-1,CASSIVGGTIAFF,TGTGCCAGTAGTATAGTTGGCGGGACTATAGCTTTCTTT
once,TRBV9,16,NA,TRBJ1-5,CASSQDRDYSNQPQHF,TGTGCCAGCAGCCAGGATCGGGATTATAGCAATCAGCCCCAGCATTTT
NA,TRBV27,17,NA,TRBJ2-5,CASSTHYNRGEGETQYF,TGTGCCAGCAGTACCCACTACAATCGGGGTGAGGGAGAGACCCAGTACTTC
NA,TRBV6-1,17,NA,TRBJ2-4,CASSEAPQGEAKNIQYF,TGTGCCAGCAGTGAAGCTCCGCAGGGCGAGGCCAAAAACATTCAGTACTTC
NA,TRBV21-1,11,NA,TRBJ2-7,CASSVGAGNFF,NA
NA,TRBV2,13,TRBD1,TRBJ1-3,CAGSTGFGNTIYF,TGTGCCGGCTCGACAGGGTTCGGAAACACCATATATTTT